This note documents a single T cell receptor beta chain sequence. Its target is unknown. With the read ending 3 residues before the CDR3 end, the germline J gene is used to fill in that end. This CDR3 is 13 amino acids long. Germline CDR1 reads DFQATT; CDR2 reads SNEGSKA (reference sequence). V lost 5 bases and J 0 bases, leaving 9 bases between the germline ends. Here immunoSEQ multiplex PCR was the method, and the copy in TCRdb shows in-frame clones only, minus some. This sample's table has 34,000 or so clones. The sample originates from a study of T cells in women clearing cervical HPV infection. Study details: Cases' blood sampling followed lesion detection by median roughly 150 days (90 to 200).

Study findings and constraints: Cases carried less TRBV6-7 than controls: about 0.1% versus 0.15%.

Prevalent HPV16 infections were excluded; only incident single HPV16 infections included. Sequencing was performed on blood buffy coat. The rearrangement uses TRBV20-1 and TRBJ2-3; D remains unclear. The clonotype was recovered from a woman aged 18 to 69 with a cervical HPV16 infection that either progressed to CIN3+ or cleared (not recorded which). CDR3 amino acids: CSAGLYSTDTQYF. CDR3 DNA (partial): TGCAGTGCTGGGCTCTATAGCACAGATACG.